A single sample is the source of the 13 T cell receptor beta chains below, sequenced in a study of cytomegalovirus exposure and HLA in healthy donors listed by TCRdb under 2017. Receptor libraries were prepared by the immunoSEQ multiplex PCR assay. A mixture of 60 forward primers for TCR Vbeta segments and 13 reverse primers for TCR Jbeta segments was used in the multiplex PCR. TCRdb obtained this table from immuneACCESS and retained in-frame rearrangements with V and J assigned. These tables miss some clones; where compared with another copy, unresolved V genes account for less than half of the shortfall, and the remainder is unexplained. The sample has approximately 150,000 clones on record, under 80% of them singletons. The ten largest clonotypes hold approximately 13% of the sample. The sample consisted of PBMCs. These receptors all come from a woman aged 45-65 years in good health and CMV-seropositive.

This clone was observed once. The CDR3 bases are TGTGCCAGCAGCTTAGAGGCCGGGACAGCTGTTCGAATGGAGCAGTACTTC. This gives the protein CASSLEAGTAVRMEQYF. The chain couples TRBV7-8 to TRBJ2-7; 7 bases map to TRBD1. Germline trimming cut 1 base from V and 7 bases from J; bases unmatched to any gene: 16. CDR3 length: 17 residues. Germline values: CDR1 SGHVS, CDR2 FQNEAQ.

The chain employs TRBV5-1 and TRBJ1-4; D remains unclear. V lost 7 bases, J lost 5 bases, and 21 bases lay in between. Germline values: CDR1 SGHRS, CDR2 YFSETQ. This CDR3 comprises 16 residues. In nucleotides, the CDR3 is TGCGCCAGCCGATTCGGAGGGAGCGAGGAAAATGAAAAACTGTTTTTT. It specifies CASRFGGSEENEKLFF.

V and J are TRBV11-2 and TRBJ2-7; 9 bases align to TRBD1. V gave up 5 bases and J gave up 4 bases; unmatched junction bases: 9. Germline V gene data show CDR1 as SGHAT and CDR2 as FQNNGV. This CDR3 has 15 amino acids. The CDR3 DNA is TGTGCCAGCAGCCGTACAGGGGGCGCGAGATACGAGCAGTACTTC. Protein sequence: CASSRTGGARYEQYF.

The chain joins TRBV6-6 to TRBJ2-7, with D possibly TRBD1 on 6 matching bases. The germline V and J ends were trimmed by 6 bases and 5 bases, with 11 bases remaining between them. Germline loops: CDR1 MNHNY, CDR2 SVGAGI (reference sequence). The CDR3 is 12 amino acids. CDR3 sequence: CASRQGKDEQYF. In nucleotides, the CDR3 is TGTGCCAGCAGGCAGGGGAAGGACGAGCAGTACTTC.

The chain joins TRBV5-1 to TRBJ1-4, with a weak D call TRBD1 (6 bases). Germline-derived CDR1 and CDR2 are SGHRS and YFSETQ. This CDR3 contains 15 residues. V lost 0 bases, J lost 8 bases, and 14 bases lay in between. CDR3 sequence: CASSLAGGAGEKLFF. In nucleotides, the CDR3 is TGCGCCAGCAGCTTGGCCGGGGGGGCTGGGGAAAAACTGTTTTTT.

A few counts support this clone. The V and J genes are TRBV14 and TRBJ2-2, with D hard to call. This CDR3 region has 14 residues. V lost 3 bases, J lost 5 bases, and 10 bases lay in between. The germline CDR1 and CDR2 sequences are SGHDN and FVKESK. DNA of the CDR3: TGTGCCAGCAGCCAGATTTTTACAACCGGGGAGCTGTTTTTT. The encoded protein is CASSQIFTTGELFF.

The chain recombines TRBV6-5 with TRBJ1-6, with unresolved D. Germline V CDR1 and CDR2: MNHEY, SVGAGI. This CDR3 region has 14 residues. V was shortened by 5 bases and J by 0 bases, with 5 bases between the two germline ends. In nucleotides, the CDR3 is TGTGCCAGCAGTCGGAGCTCCTATAATTCACCCCTCCACTTT. This gives the protein CASSRSSYNSPLHF.

The gene calls are TRBV21-1 and TRBJ2-4; TRBD1, the table's D call, lacks a check against the DNA. TRBV21-1 is marked as a pseudogene. This CDR3 has 13 residues. CDR3 sequence (DNA): TGTGCCAGCAGCAAAGTTCAAGGCAGGGCATGGTACTTC. Translation: CASSKVQGRAWYF.

The rearrangement uses TRBV7-9 and TRBJ1-1; D ambiguous. V was clipped by 5 bases and J by 5 bases, with 18 bases between them. The CDR3 has 15 amino acids. Germline V gives CDR1 SEHNR, CDR2 FQNEAQ (reference sequence). CDR3 sequence reads: CASSESGSRMTEAFF. The CDR3, as DNA: TGTGCCAGCAGCGAATCGGGATCCCGCATGACTGAAGCTTTCTTT.

The genes are TRBV4-1 and TRBJ1-2; D may be TRBD1 (5 bases). There are 17 residues in the CDR3. Looked up from germline, CDR1 is MGHRA and CDR2 is YSYEKL. Trimming cost V 4 bases and J 8 bases, with 26 bases left between them. The CDR3: CASSRYSGEGVLSGYTF. The CDR3 DNA is TGCGCCAGCAGCCGGTATTCGGGGGAGGGCGTCCTGAGCGGCTACACCTTC.

The rearrangement links TRBV7-3 to TRBJ2-3, with TRBD2 identical over 10 bases. Germline V gene lookup returns CDR1 SGHTA and CDR2 FQGTGA. This CDR3 comprises 14 residues. J was trimmed by 3 bases and V by 5 bases; bases with no gene match: 2. CDR3 in amino acids: CASSPGLATDTQYF. The CDR3 DNA follows: TGTGCCAGCAGCCCGGGACTAGCGACAGATACGCAGTATTTT.

A single count supports this clone. This chain links TRBV27 with TRBJ1-5; 8 bases are a match to TRBD1. The CDR3 is made up of 15 amino acids. Germline V lookup: CDR1 MNHEY, CDR2 SMNVEV (reference sequence). Trimming at V came to 5 bases and at J to 2 bases, leaving 5 bases not matched to a gene. DNA for the CDR3: TGTGCCAGCAGTCAGGGGGCAGAAGGCAATCAGCCCCAGCATTTT. Its translation is CASSQGAEGNQPQHF.

On this clone: The junction and the germline gene differ at one end; a read error may be behind it. The chain carries TRBV7-9 and TRBJ2-5, with 9 bases lining up with TRBD2. The CDR3 extends over 16 amino acids. Per germline, CDR1 SEHNR and CDR2 FQNEAQ (reference sequence). CDR3 protein: CSSTQLGSGGQETQYF. CDR3 in DNA: TGTTCCAGCACCCAATTAGGTAGCGGGGGCCAAGAGACCCAGTACTTC.